The 22 T cell receptor beta chains below all came from one sample that was sequenced in a study of cytomegalovirus exposure and HLA in healthy donors. Vbeta (60) and Jbeta (13) primers were used in the PCR. The table came from immunoSEQ multiplex PCR; TCRdb's copy has only in-frame clones and leaves some out. This sample carries just over 95,000 clones, around three quarters of them seen once, and the ten largest clones take roughly 8.4%. The sample was PBMCs. These receptors came from a human donor in good health.

V gene TRBV15 combines with J gene TRBJ2-5; 9 bases align to TRBD1. Trimming removed 2 bases from V and 5 bases from J; junction bases left unmatched: 12. The CDR3 has 17 amino acids. Looked up from germline, CDR1 is LNHNV and CDR2 is YYDKDF (reference sequence). For the CDR3, the DNA is TGTGCCACCAGCAGAAGGGGGTGGGGACAGGGCCAGGAGACCCAGTACTTC. As protein: CATSRRGWGQGQETQYF.

The CDR3 sequence: CASRQGLILEAFF. The CDR3 DNA sequence: TGTGCCAGCAGACAGGGTTTGATTCTTGAAGCTTTCTTT. This chain connects TRBV6-5 to TRBJ1-1; maybe TRBD1 (6 bases). The V and J ends lost 6 bases and 7 bases respectively, with 15 bases between them. Germline assignment: CDR1 MNHEY and CDR2 SVGAGI. The CDR3 covers 13 residues.

This clone was observed once. The rearrangement uses TRBV25-1 and TRBJ2-7, with 7 bases lining up with TRBD1. The CDR3 totals 15 residues. Losses at the gene ends were 6 bases for V and 2 bases for J; bases not matched to a gene: 10. From germline, CDR1 is MGHDK and CDR2 SYGVNS. Written as DNA, the CDR3 is TGTGCCAGCAGCCCGGGACAGCCCTCAACCTACGAGCAGTACTTC. Translated: CASSPGQPSTYEQYF.

The chain links TRBV30 to TRBJ1-5; possible D gene TRBD1, 5 bases. Trimming stripped 3 bases from V and 5 bases from J, with 11 bases between. The CDR3 is 13 amino acids. CDR1 is GTSNPN, CDR2 SVGIG, per germline (reference sequence). This CDR3 reads CAWSAGGDQPQHF. CDR3 nucleotides: TGTGCCTGGAGCGCTGGGGGGGATCAGCCCCAGCATTTT.

The V and J genes are TRBV6-5 and TRBJ1-5, with D perhaps matching TRBD1 (5 bases). The germline V and J ends were trimmed by 6 bases and 0 bases, with 12 bases remaining between them. The CDR3 extends over 15 amino acids. Looked up from germline, CDR1 is MNHEY and CDR2 is SVGAGI. DNA for the CDR3: TGTGCCAGCAGGCTGACAGAGAATAGCAATCAGCCCCAGCATTTT. Amino acids: CASRLTENSNQPQHF.

This chain uses TRBV5-5 with TRBJ2-5, with 8 bases that match TRBD2. Gene TRBJ2-7 matches the end of the DNA better, so the J call may be wrong. CDR1 is SGHKS and CDR2 is YYEKEE in the germline V gene (reference sequence). The CDR3 sequence is 13 residues long. This CDR3 is CASGSGSSYEQYF. In nucleotides, the CDR3 is TGTGCCAGCGGAAGCGGGAGTTCATACGAGCAGTACTTC.

The J gene is TRBJ2-7, the V gene TRBV19; perhaps TRBD2 as D (5 bases). CDR1 is LNHDA, CDR2 SQIVND, per germline (reference sequence). The CDR3 consists of 14 residues. Trimming stripped 4 bases from V and 4 bases from J, with 14 bases between. In nucleotides, the CDR3 is TGTGCCAGTAGTAACGAGCCGGACTTATACGAGCAGTACTTC. As protein: CASSNEPDLYEQYF.

This clone appeared a single time. V gene TRBV5-4 combines with J gene TRBJ1-1; the match to TRBD1 covers 8 bases. The germline V gene encodes CDR1 SGHNT and CDR2 YYREEE (reference sequence). The trim removed 3 bases at V and 4 bases at J, leaving 14 bases unmatched. CDR3 size: 17 residues. CDR3 in amino acids: CASSSGQGRSLGTEAFF. The DNA for the CDR3 is TGTGCCAGCAGCTCAGGACAGGGAAGGAGCCTGGGCACTGAAGCTTTCTTT.

The V and J genes are TRBV7-7 and TRBJ2-3; no clear D. Germline V gene data show CDR1 as SSHAT and CDR2 as FNYEAQ (reference sequence). V lost 0 bases and J 0 bases, leaving 7 bases between the germline ends. CDR3 length equals 15 residues. CDR3 sequence: CASSLAESSTDTQYF. CDR3 nucleotides: TGTGCCAGCAGCTTAGCGGAGTCTAGCACAGATACGCAGTATTTT.

J is TRBJ1-4 and V is TRBV29-1, with D hard to call. Germline CDR1 SQVTM, CDR2 ANQGSEA. The CDR3 totals 14 residues. The V end lost 4 bases, the J end lost 2 bases, and 11 bases lay between the germline ends. CDR3 in DNA: TGCAGCGTTGGAGCGGCACAGACTAATGAAAAACTGTTTTTT. Translated, it gives CSVGAAQTNEKLFF.

The V call is TRBV6-5, the J call TRBJ1-3; no clear D. V lost 6 bases and J lost 4, with 13 bases in between. The CDR3 extends over 14 amino acids. Germline values: CDR1 MNHEY, CDR2 SVGAGI. The CDR3 sequence is CASRNSYRGNTIYF. CDR3 DNA: TGTGCCAGCAGGAACTCATATCGGGGAAACACCATATATTTT.

V gene TRBV29-1 combines with J gene TRBJ2-1; D may be TRBD2 (6 bases). V was shortened by 4 bases and J by 10 bases, with 20 bases between the two germline ends. Germline-derived CDR1 and CDR2 are SQVTM and ANQGSEA. CDR3 length equals 14 residues. The CDR3 DNA reads TGCAGCGTTGCCGACCCAACGGAGGGCTACGAGCAGTTCTTC. Protein: CSVADPTEGYEQFF.

The rearrangement uses TRBV5-1 and TRBJ2-7, with D maybe TRBD2 (5 bases). The CDR3 spans 15 residues. The germline CDR1 and CDR2 sequences are SGHRS and YFSETQ. The ends were cut back, 0 bases at V and 7 bases at J, with 17 bases in the middle. The CDR3 loop reads CASSLEGLEVGEQYF. The CDR3 DNA reads TGCGCCAGCAGCTTGGAGGGTTTGGAGGTGGGTGAGCAGTACTTC.

The chain recombines TRBV9 with TRBJ1-1; TRBD1 matches 8 bases. The J segment lost 4 bases and the V segment lost 2 bases, leaving 4 bases of the junction unmatched. The CDR3 spans 14 residues. The germline CDR1 and CDR2 sequences are SGDLS and YYNGEE. The CDR3 bases are TGTGCCAGCAGCGTTGGACAGGGTGTCACTGAAGCTTTCTTT. Encoded protein: CASSVGQGVTEAFF.

V is TRBV5-6 and J is TRBJ1-4; 9 bases are a match to TRBD1. CDR1 and CDR2 from the germline V gene are SGHDT and YYEEEE. This CDR3 is built from 15 residues. Unmatched junction bases numbered 9, after V lost 5 bases and J lost 7 bases. Written as DNA, the CDR3 is TGTGCCAGCAGAAAATTGGACAGGGGTCGTGAAAAACTGTTTTTT. This gives the protein CASRKLDRGREKLFF.

The J gene is TRBJ2-2, the V gene TRBV5-4; TRBD1 is a possible D gene (5 bases). Germline V gene lookup returns CDR1 SGHNT and CDR2 YYREEE (reference sequence). This CDR3 spans 13 amino acids. V gave up 6 bases and J gave up 7 bases, with 13 bases separating them. CDR3 loop: CASTGWGLGELFF. CDR3 bases: TGTGCCAGCACCGGGTGGGGCCTCGGGGAGCTGTTTTTT.

This clone was observed once. The chain combines TRBV7-9 with TRBJ1-1, with D maybe TRBD1 (5 bases). CDR3 size: 16 residues. V was clipped by 1 base and J by 1 base, with 13 bases between them. CDR1 is SEHNR and CDR2 is FQNEAQ in the germline V gene (reference sequence). The DNA for the CDR3 is TGTGCCAGCAGCTTAGGGGGCTTGGTTCCGAACACTGAAGCTTTCTTT. This gives the protein CASSLGGLVPNTEAFF. The full variable domain, completed using reference TRBV7-9 and TRBJ1-1, is DTGVSQNPRHKITKRGQNVTFRCDPISEHNRLYWYRQTLGQGPEFLTYFQNEAQLEKSRLLSDRFSAERPKGSFSTLEIQRTEQGDSAMYLCASSLGGLVPNTEAFFGQGTRLTVV.

The rearrangement uses TRBV4-2 and TRBJ2-7, with TRBD1 as a possible D gene (5 bases). Germline lookup yields CDR1 LGHNA and CDR2 YNFKEQ. The CDR3 runs to 16 residues. The ends were cut back, 1 base at V and 2 bases at J, with 15 bases in the middle. In DNA form, the CDR3 reads TGTGCCAGCAGCCAAGGAGCAGGGTTCGTCACCTACGAGCAGTACTTC. Its translation: CASSQGAGFVTYEQYF.

V gene TRBV21-1 combines with J gene TRBJ2-2; TRBD1 was called by the table and not checked on the DNA. TRBV21-1 is a pseudogene. The length of the CDR3 is 16 residues. The CDR3 sequence: CASSKSGRANTGELFF. The CDR3 nucleotides read TGTGCCAGCAGCAAATCGGGCAGGGCTAACACCGGGGAGCTGTTTTTT.

This chain joins TRBV9 and TRBJ1-1; 12 bases line up with TRBD1. Germline V gene sequence: CDR1 SGDLS, CDR2 YYNGEE. The V and J ends lost 3 bases and 3 bases, in that order; junction bases with no gene match: 9. The CDR3 is 17 amino acids. CDR3 amino acids: CASSALGQGARDTEAFF. CDR3 nucleotides: TGTGCCAGCAGCGCACTGGGACAGGGGGCGAGGGACACTGAAGCTTTCTTT.

This clone was counted between two and nine times. The rearrangement links TRBV13 to TRBJ1-4, with 9 bases aligning to TRBD1. The CDR3 is made up of 15 amino acids. CDR1 and CDR2 from the germline V gene are PRHDT and FYEKMQ (reference sequence). Germline trimming cut 0 bases from V and 14 bases from J; bases unmatched to any gene: 10. CDR3 residues: CASSLGGQGFGRLFF. The DNA of the CDR3 is TGTGCCAGCAGCTTAGGAGGACAGGGGTTCGGGAGGCTGTTTTTT.

This clone has a handful of counts. This sequence joins TRBV5-1 and TRBJ1-1; 8 nucleotides align to TRBD1. From germline, CDR1 is SGHRS and CDR2 YFSETQ. V gave up 5 bases and J gave up 1 base; unmatched junction bases: 13. The CDR3 has 17 residues. The CDR3 DNA reads TGCGCCAGCAGGACCACCGGGACAGGCCGACCGAACACTGAAGCTTTCTTT. It is translated as CASRTTGTGRPNTEAFF.